The rows below give T cell receptor beta chains drawn from one sample of a study of blood T cells in healthy people across ages. TCRdb redid the calling of the 5' RACE reads with MiXCR, one entry per CDR3 protein. The table includes around 1,000,000 distinct CDR3 sequences, about 23% detected once. These data also formed part of another study, on T cells of mothers and their children.

The source material was blood. The source of these receptors is a girl aged 2 to 10 in good health. Both conserved end residues are part of each CDR3. The D gene is left open where the match is weak.

d_call	v_call	cdr3_aa
TRBD2	TRBV4-1	CASSHHPGLAGGGVINEQFF
-	TRBV15	CATGRNDYGYTF
-	TRBV7-2	CASSSAGLKGEKLFF
-	TRBV3-1	CASSRGVLGKSYEQYF
TRBD1	TRBV9	CASSVAGQFYEQYF
-	TRBV29-1	CSVDLLETYEQYF
-	TRBV4-3	CAGSQTLRESNYGYTF
TRBD2	TRBV29-1	CSVERGRGGLSSETQYF
-	TRBV12-3/TRBV12-4	CASSSDKISYGYTF
-	TRBV6-1	CASSGYKEEAFF
-	TRBV4-2	CVSSQEASQWMYF
TRBD2	TRBV5-1	CASSLEATSGGEQYF
-	TRBV2	CASSVSGRSETQYF
TRBD1	TRBV9	CASNPHRDRIAKNIQYF
-	TRBV7-3	CASSLSAGPAGGYTF
TRBD1	TRBV28	CASTNQGARAFF
-	TRBV11-2	CASSLAPVGYEQYF
TRBD1	TRBV28	CASSALPGTENNEQFF
TRBD2	TRBV12-3/TRBV12-4	CASSFVAGERKETQYF
-	TRBV5-1	CASSLIWGDGGYTF
-	TRBV24-1	CATSDHNYEQYF
TRBD1	TRBV19	CASWDRKMSGDTEAFF
-	TRBV20-1	CSAGGAGANRPNTIYF
-	TRBV6-2/TRBV6-3	CASSYRTSRQYF
-	TRBV10-3	CAISEYTGNTEAFF
-	TRBV5-1	CASSPVVGDQQPQHF
-	TRBV29-1	CSVRGGQSSYNEQFF
TRBD1	TRBV9	CASSETPGGSGNTIYF
-	TRBV11-2	CASSLLQRGKTQYF
TRBD2	TRBV12-3/TRBV12-4	CASSSPLAGGQETQYF
TRBD2	TRBV12-3/TRBV12-4	CASSPTSRETQYF
-	TRBV5-1	CASSPGGNRGNTEAFF